One sample yielded the 28 T cell receptor beta chains listed below, sequenced in a study of cytomegalovirus exposure and HLA in healthy donors. The PCR had 60 Vbeta and 13 Jbeta primers. TCRdb's table, derived via immunoSEQ multiplex PCR, lists solely in-frame clones and lacks some. The sample lists some 120,000 clones, roughly 8.3% occurring once. The sequencing input was PBMCs. These receptors came from a man aged 35 to 55 in good health and CMV-seronegative.

This clone turned up a few times. The chain carries TRBV19 and TRBJ2-7; 8 bases align to TRBD1. The germline CDR1 and CDR2 sequences are LNHDA and SQIVND (reference sequence). Germline trimming cut 7 bases from V and 11 bases from J; bases unmatched to any gene: 10. The CDR3 covers 12 residues. CDR3 protein: CASITDRDHEYF. CDR3 nucleotides: TGTGCCAGTATTACGGACAGGGACCATGAGTACTTC.

The chain links TRBV9 to TRBJ1-5; no definite D call. Per the germline V gene, CDR1 is SGDLS and CDR2 is YYNGEE. V was trimmed by 3 bases and J by 0 bases, leaving 10 bases between them. The CDR3 is 15 amino acids. CDR3 coding DNA: TGTGCCAGCAGCGCCGCCCGAGATAGCAATCAGCCCCAGCATTTT. This sequence encodes CASSAARDSNQPQHF.

The V call is TRBV5-6, the J call TRBJ2-3; 8 nucleotides match TRBD2. The germline CDR1 and CDR2 sequences are SGHDT and YYEEEE. There are 17 residues in the CDR3. With 4 bases clipped from V and 4 bases from J, the junction kept 14 bases outside the gene matches. CDR3 region: CASSLGTRGILADTQYF. The CDR3 coding sequence is TGTGCCAGCAGCCTGGGGACTAGGGGGATTTTGGCAGATACGCAGTATTTT.

This clone was picked up a small number of times. The chain links TRBV5-1 to TRBJ1-3; no clear D. Germline loops: CDR1 SGHRS, CDR2 YFSETQ. The ends were cut back, 4 bases at V and 4 bases at J, with 9 bases in the middle. This CDR3 spans 13 amino acids. The CDR3 spells CASSDGPGNTIYF. The CDR3 DNA reads as TGCGCCAGCAGCGATGGGCCGGGAAACACCATATATTTT. The entire variable domain, with the rest obtained from reference TRBV5-1 and TRBJ1-3, is as follows: KAGVTQTPRYLIKTRGQQVTLSCSPISGHRSVSWYQQTPGQGLQFLFEYFSETQRNKGNFPGRFSGRQFSNSRSEMNVSTLELGDSALYLCASSDGPGNTIYFGEGSWLTVV.

This clone was detected only a few times. The chain combines TRBV7-2 with TRBJ2-1; 7 positions agree with TRBD2. V was pared by 5 bases and J by 5 bases, with 3 bases of the junction left unmatched. The CDR3 is 13 amino acids. Looked up from germline, CDR1 is SGHTA and CDR2 is FQGNSA. This CDR3 reads CASSVGGNNEQFF. The CDR3 DNA sequence: TGTGCCAGCAGCGTGGGGGGGAACAATGAGCAGTTCTTC.

This chain links TRBV4-1 with TRBJ2-3; TRBD2 aligns across 7 bases. This CDR3 region has 16 residues. The germline V gene has CDR1 MGHRA and CDR2 YSYEKL. Trimming at V came to 3 bases and at J to 3 bases, leaving 9 bases not matched to a gene. This CDR3 is CASSQLGLAVTDTQYF. The CDR3 region has the DNA TGCGCCAGCAGCCAGCTGGGGCTAGCGGTAACAGATACGCAGTATTTT.

There are many counts of this clone. The CDR3 protein is CASTSVRRQETQYF. CDR3 nucleotide sequence: TGTGCCAGCACCTCGGTCCGGAGGCAAGAGACCCAGTACTTC. This rearrangement joins TRBV2 to TRBJ2-5, with D possibly being TRBD2 (5 bases). Trimming took 7 bases from V and 2 from J, leaving 14 bases between them. Germline V gene lookup returns CDR1 SNHLY and CDR2 FYNNEI. This CDR3 is 14 amino acids long.

The chain joins TRBV7-9 to TRBJ2-5, with a tentative D call TRBD2 (6 bases). From germline, CDR1 is SEHNR and CDR2 FQNEAQ (reference sequence). V was clipped by 0 bases and J by 5 bases, with 10 bases between them. The CDR3 extends over 14 amino acids. The CDR3 protein is CASSLAAGRETQYF. In DNA, the CDR3 is TGTGCCAGCAGCTTAGCGGCAGGGAGGGAGACCCAGTACTTC. Supplemented by reference TRBV7-9 and TRBJ2-5, the full variable domain reads DTGVSQNPRHKITKRGQNVTFRCDPISEHNRLYWYRQTLGQGPEFLTYFQNEAQLEKSRLLSDRFSAERPKGSFSTLEIQRTEQGDSAMYLCASSLAAGRETQYFGPGTRLLVL.

The V and J genes are TRBV5-5 and TRBJ2-7, with 10 bases aligning to TRBD1. This CDR3 has 15 residues. CDR1 and CDR2 from the germline V gene are SGHKS and YYEKEE (reference sequence). V trimming: 3 bases; J trimming: 2 bases; junction bases outside the gene matches: 5. DNA for the CDR3: TGTGCCAGCAGCTCAAGGGACAGGGGTACCTACGAGCAGTACTTC. This codes for CASSSRDRGTYEQYF.

A few counts support this clone. At one end, the junction sequence differs from germline, possibly due to a read error. Other nucleotide sequences in the sample specify the same CDR3. The V and J genes are TRBV28 and TRBJ1-1, with 8 positions matching TRBD1. Germline values: CDR1 MDHEN, CDR2 SYDVKM. The CDR3 has 14 amino acids. CDR3 nucleotide sequence: TGTGCCAGCAGTCGCCCGGGACAGGTTTCTGAGGCTTTCTTT. Translating gives CASSRPGQVSEAFF.

This rearrangement joins TRBV6-6 to TRBJ1-1, with D perhaps TRBD1 (5 bases). The ends were cut back, 5 bases at V and 4 bases at J, with 11 bases in the middle. This CDR3 region has 13 residues. Germline V gene lookup returns CDR1 MNHNY and CDR2 SVGAGI (reference sequence). This CDR3 is CASSKGSGTEAFF. CDR3 bases: TGTGCCAGCAGTAAGGGGTCGGGCACTGAAGCTTTCTTT.

The chain carries TRBV9 and TRBJ2-1; D is possibly TRBD2 (5 bases). From germline, CDR1 is SGDLS and CDR2 YYNGEE. CDR3 length: 16 amino acids. Trimming pared 0 bases from V and 0 bases from J, leaving 10 bases between. The CDR3 nucleotides read TGTGCCAGCAGCGTAGCCGGGGAGAGCTCCTACAATGAGCAGTTCTTC. This encodes CASSVAGESSYNEQFF. The variable domain in full, with the rest retrieved from reference TRBV9 and TRBJ2-1, is DSGVTQTPKHLITATGQRVTLRCSPRSGDLSVYWYQQSLDQGLQFLIQYYNGEERAKGNILERFSAQQFPDLHSELNLSSLELGDSALYFCASSVAGESSYNEQFFGPGTRLTVL.

The gene calls are TRBV9 and TRBJ2-7, with TRBD1 as a possible D gene (7 bases). The CDR3 sequence is 15 residues long. V lost 4 bases, J lost 0 bases, and 14 bases lay in between. Per the germline V gene, CDR1 is SGDLS and CDR2 is YYNGEE. The CDR3 protein is CASSLRGESSYEQYF. The CDR3, as DNA: TGTGCCAGCAGCCTCAGGGGGGAGTCCTCCTACGAGCAGTACTTC. Supplemented by reference TRBV9 and TRBJ2-7, the full variable domain reads DSGVTQTPKHLITATGQRVTLRCSPRSGDLSVYWYQQSLDQGLQFLIQYYNGEERAKGNILERFSAQQFPDLHSELNLSSLELGDSALYFCASSLRGESSYEQYFGPGTRLTVT.

As DNA, the CDR3 is TGTGCCAGCAGTTTACGGGGTCTCGGTGGCTACACCTTC. As protein: CASSLRGLGGYTF. V gene TRBV28 combines with J gene TRBJ1-2; D is unresolved. The CDR3 totals 13 residues. Looked up from germline, CDR1 is MDHEN and CDR2 is SYDVKM. The ends were cut back, 2 bases at V and 7 bases at J, with 11 bases in the middle.

The chain carries TRBV23-1 and TRBJ2-4; maybe TRBD1 (6 bases). TRBV23-1 is an ORF; its function is uncertain. This CDR3 contains 15 residues. V was shortened by 8 bases and J by 0 bases, with 14 bases between the two germline ends. This CDR3 reads CASLRGREAKNIQYF. The DNA for the CDR3 is TGCGCCAGCCTCAGGGGTAGAGAAGCCAAAAACATTCAGTACTTC.

In its sample, this clone is large. The chain links TRBV6-1 to TRBJ2-3; 9 bases match TRBD2. The germline V gene has CDR1 MNHNS and CDR2 SASEGT. The CDR3 length is 15 residues. The trim removed 2 bases at V and 3 bases at J, leaving 3 bases unmatched. The CDR3 DNA follows: TGTGCCAGCAGTGAATCTGCGGGGGGGACAGATACGCAGTATTTT. This gives the protein CASSESAGGTDTQYF.

This clone has only a few counts. The J gene is TRBJ1-1, the V gene TRBV19; D is perhaps TRBD1 (6 bases). This CDR3 spans 15 amino acids. Trimming shortened V by 2 bases and J by 4 bases, and 14 bases separated the two germline ends. The germline CDR1 and CDR2 sequences are LNHDA and SQIVND (reference sequence). CDR3: CASSIRAGAGTEAFF. For the CDR3, the DNA is TGTGCCAGTAGTATACGTGCAGGGGCGGGCACTGAAGCTTTCTTT.

The rearrangement joins TRBV10-3 to TRBJ2-7, with TRBD2 as a possible D gene (5 bases). The V gene lost 6 bases and the J gene lost 2 bases, with 11 bases spanning the gap. The CDR3 runs 13 residues. Germline V gene sequence: CDR1 ENHRY, CDR2 SYGVKD. CDR3 amino acids: CAISRESTYEQYF. CDR3 bases: TGTGCCATCAGCCGGGAAAGTACCTACGAGCAGTACTTC.

This chain joins TRBV7-2 and TRBJ1-5; TRBD1 matches 10 bases. Trimming removed 0 bases from V and 4 bases from J; junction bases left unmatched: 3. This CDR3 is 16 amino acids long. CDR1 and CDR2 (germline): SGHTA, FQGNSA. The CDR3 nucleotides are TGTGCCAGCAGCTTAGCGCTGGGACAGGGGAATCAGCCCCAGCATTTT. Its translation is CASSLALGQGNQPQHF.

This clone was detected a few times. CDR3: CASSSGDRGPANYGYTF. DNA of the CDR3: TGTGCCAGCAGCTCGGGGGACAGGGGGCCTGCCAACTATGGCTACACCTTC. The chain couples TRBV7-9 to TRBJ1-2, with 12 bases identical to TRBD1. CDR1 and CDR2 from the germline V gene are SEHNR and FQNEAQ (reference sequence). The CDR3 is made up of 17 amino acids. After removal of 4 bases from V and 2 bases from J, the junction contained 8 bases not matched to a gene. Full variable domain (outside the CDR3, taken from reference TRBV7-9 and TRBJ1-2): DTGVSQNPRHKITKRGQNVTFRCDPISEHNRLYWYRQTLGQGPEFLTYFQNEAQLEKSRLLSDRFSAERPKGSFSTLEIQRTEQGDSAMYLCASSSGDRGPANYGYTFGSGTRLTVV.

This clone was seen at least ten times. This chain uses TRBV21-1 with TRBJ2-6; the listed D gene, TRBD1, was not tested against the DNA. TRBV21-1 is listed as a pseudogene. This CDR3 has 18 amino acids. CDR3 amino acids: CASSKVGGPSSGANVLTF. The CDR3 bases are TGTGCCAGCAGCAAAGTTGGGGGCCCTAGCTCTGGGGCCAACGTCCTGACTTTC.

At least ten counts were recorded for this clone. The V call is TRBV5-6, the J call TRBJ1-5; weak D call: TRBD1 (5 bases). The CDR3 totals 15 residues. V was pared by 3 bases and J by 3 bases, with 13 bases between. Germline V gives CDR1 SGHDT, CDR2 YYEEEE. The CDR3 is CASSYSDSPNQPQHF. The CDR3 nucleotides read TGTGCCAGCAGCTATTCAGACAGTCCCAATCAGCCCCAGCATTTT.

Comments on this clone: Different DNA sequences within this sample yield the same CDR3. The rearrangement joins TRBV29-1 to TRBJ1-2, with 8 nucleotides matching TRBD1. The germline CDR1 and CDR2 sequences are SQVTM and ANQGSEA. Losses at the gene ends were 6 bases for V and 2 bases for J; bases not matched to a gene: 8. CDR3 length: 14 residues. The CDR3 region is CSVWGTGYNYGYTF. CDR3 nucleotide sequence: TGCAGCGTCTGGGGGACAGGCTACAACTATGGCTACACCTTC.

In this sample, this clone turned up a few times. The CDR3 DNA sequence: TGTGCCAGCAGTTTCGCCAGTTACACAGATACGCAGTATTTT. As protein: CASSFASYTDTQYF. The chain couples TRBV27 to TRBJ2-3; no clear D gene. V was clipped by 3 bases and J by 2 bases, with 9 bases between them. Germline V gene data show CDR1 as MNHEY and CDR2 as SMNVEV (reference sequence). The CDR3 totals 14 residues.

The chain has TRBV7-2 and TRBJ2-1; 9 positions match TRBD1. The germline CDR1 and CDR2 sequences are SGHTA and FQGNSA. This CDR3 is built from 16 residues. The J segment lost 7 bases and the V segment lost 4 bases, leaving 11 bases of the junction unmatched. CDR3 in DNA: TGTGCCAGCAGCTCCCCCGGGACAGGGCAGAGGAATGAGCAGTTCTTC. Its translation is CASSSPGTGQRNEQFF. Combining the CDR3 with reference TRBV7-2 and TRBJ2-1 gives the whole variable domain GAGVSQSPSNKVTEKGKDVELRCDPISGHTALYWYRQSLGQGLEFLIYFQGNSAPDKSGLPSDRFSAERTGGSVSTLTIQRTQQEDSAVYLCASSSPGTGQRNEQFFGPGTRLTVL.

This clone has only a few counts. The chain uses TRBV13 and TRBJ2-5; 12 bases map to TRBD2. Germline-derived CDR1 and CDR2 are PRHDT and FYEKMQ (reference sequence). CDR3 length: 16 residues. The V gene end was trimmed by 2 bases and the J gene end by 4 bases; junction bases not matched to a gene: 5. The CDR3 region has the DNA TGTGCCAGCAGCTTACGACTAGCGGGGGTAGTAGAGACCCAGTACTTC. This translates into CASSLRLAGVVETQYF. The full variable domain, rest sourced from reference TRBV13 and TRBJ2-5, is AAGVIQSPRHLIKEKRETATLKCYPIPRHDTVYWYQQGPGQDPQFLISFYEKMQSDKGSIPDRFSAQQFSDYHSELNMSSLELGDSALYFCASSLRLAGVVETQYFGPGTRLLVL.

The chain joins TRBV5-1 to TRBJ2-7; the match to TRBD1 covers 9 bases. The CDR3 runs to 13 residues. V lost 3 bases and J lost 7; bases outside the gene matches: 5. The V gene's germline CDR1 is SGHRS and CDR2 YFSETQ. The CDR3 DNA sequence: TGCGCCAGCAGCTCGGGACAGGGTTGGGAGCAGTACTTC. Protein sequence: CASSSGQGWEQYF.

The chain employs TRBV4-1 and TRBJ1-1; no clear D. Deletions cut 0 bases from V and 11 bases from J, with 13 bases between. Germline assignment: CDR1 MGHRA and CDR2 YSYEKL. This CDR3 is 13 amino acids long. CDR3 sequence reads: CASSQDRWRDAFF. Here the CDR3 DNA reads TGCGCCAGCAGCCAAGATCGTTGGAGAGACGCTTTCTTT.